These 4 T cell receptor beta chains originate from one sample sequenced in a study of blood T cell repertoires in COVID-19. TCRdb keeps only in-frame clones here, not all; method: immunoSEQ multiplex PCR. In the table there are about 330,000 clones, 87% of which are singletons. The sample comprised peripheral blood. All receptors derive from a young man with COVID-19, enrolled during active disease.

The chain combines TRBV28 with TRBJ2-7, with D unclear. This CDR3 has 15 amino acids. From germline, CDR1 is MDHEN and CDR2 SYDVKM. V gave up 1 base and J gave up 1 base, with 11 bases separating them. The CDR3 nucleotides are TGTGCCAGCAGTTTATACAACTCGCGGTCCTACGAGCAGTACTTC. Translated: CASSLYNSRSYEQYF.

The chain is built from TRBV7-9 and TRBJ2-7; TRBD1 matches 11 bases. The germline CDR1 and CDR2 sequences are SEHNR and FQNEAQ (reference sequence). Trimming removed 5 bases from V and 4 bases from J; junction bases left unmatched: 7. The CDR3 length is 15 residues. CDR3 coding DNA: TGTGCCAGCAGCGGACAGGGGGCGTTCATGTACGAGCAGTACTTC. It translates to CASSGQGAFMYEQYF.

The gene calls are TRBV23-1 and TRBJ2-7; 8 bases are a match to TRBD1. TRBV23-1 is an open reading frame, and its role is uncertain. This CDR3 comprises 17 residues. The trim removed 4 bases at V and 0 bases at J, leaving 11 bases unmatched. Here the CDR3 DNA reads TGCGCCAGCAGTCGTTCCGGGACAGGTCTCTGCTCCTACGAGCAGTACTTC. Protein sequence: CASSRSGTGLCSYEQYF.

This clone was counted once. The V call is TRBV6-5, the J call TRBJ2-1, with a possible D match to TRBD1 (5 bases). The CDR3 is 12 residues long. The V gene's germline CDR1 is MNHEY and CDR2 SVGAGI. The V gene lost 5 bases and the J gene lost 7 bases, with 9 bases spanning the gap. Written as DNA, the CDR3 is TGTGCCAGCAGTCCCCAGGGTAATGAGCAGTTCTTC. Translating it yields CASSPQGNEQFF.